The 25 T cell receptor beta chains presented below share a single source sample, sequenced in a study of blood T cells in healthy people across ages. Through a sample-barcoded 5' primer and a J-beta primer mix, a second PCR was run for roughly 7 to 11 cycles. Each CDR3 protein gets one entry after TCRdb re-called the 5' RACE reads with MiXCR. This sample has about 830,000 distinct CDR3 sequences, with around 62% found just once. The specimen was blood. All receptors derive from a man under 40 in good health.

This clonotype was counted a few times. At one end, the junction sequence differs from germline, possibly due to a read error. The chain is built from TRBV5-1 and TRBJ2-3; D possibly matches TRBD1 or TRBD2 (7 bases each). CDR3 length: 15 residues. The germline CDR1 and CDR2 sequences are SGHRS and YFSETQ. CDR3 protein: CASSLQGGGTDTQYF. CDR3 in DNA: TGTGCCAGCAGTCTTCAGGGGGGGGGCACAGATACGCAGTATTTT.

This clonotype appeared a single time. The chain couples TRBV2 to TRBJ2-7; D unclear. Per the germline V gene, CDR1 is SNHLY and CDR2 is FYNNEI. Trimming took 6 bases from V and 2 from J, leaving 14 bases between them. The CDR3 totals 14 residues. The CDR3 loop is CASSLGILTYEQYF. In nucleotides, the CDR3 is TGTGCCAGCAGCCTCGGTATTCTTACCTACGAGCAGTACTTC.

The table lists this clonotype with a few counts. The chain has TRBV6-2 or TRBV6-3 and TRBJ2-7, with TRBD2 identical over 8 bases. J lost 0 bases, V lost 4 bases, and 11 bases had no gene match. This CDR3 region has 17 residues. The germline CDR1 and CDR2 sequences are MNHEY and SVGEGT. The CDR3 loop reads CASSWTPGGRSSYEQYF. The DNA for the CDR3 is TGTGCCAGCAGTTGGACTCCGGGAGGGCGGAGCTCCTACGAGCAGTACTTC.

The V and J genes are TRBV29-1 and TRBJ2-3; 7 bases map to TRBD1. The germline gives CDR1 SQVTM, CDR2 ANQGSEA. This CDR3 has 14 residues. The V and J ends lost 6 bases and 2 bases, in that order; junction bases with no gene match: 8. CDR3 in amino acids: CSVAQGVNTDTQYF. CDR3 DNA sequence: TGCAGCGTGGCCCAGGGGGTCAACACAGATACGCAGTATTTT.

The J gene is TRBJ1-2, the V gene TRBV29-1, with 7 bases lining up with TRBD1. Germline CDR1 is SQVTM and CDR2 is ANQGSEA. The ends lost 0 bases at V and 4 bases at J; junction bases unmatched: 5. CDR3 length equals 14 residues. CDR3 in amino acids: CSVEEGDSPYGYTF. The CDR3 coding sequence is TGCAGCGTTGAAGAGGGGGACAGTCCCTATGGCTACACCTTC.

The rearrangement uses TRBV12-3 or TRBV12-4 and TRBJ2-1; possibly TRBD1 or TRBD2 for D (6 bases each). The CDR3 contains 15 residues. V dropped 3 bases and J dropped 1 base, with 10 bases sitting between them. CDR3 region: CASSLEGVSYNEQFF. In DNA form, the CDR3 reads TGTGCCAGCAGTTTGGAGGGGGTTTCCTACAATGAGCAGTTCTTC.

The chain recombines TRBV29-1 with TRBJ2-5; weak D call: TRBD1 (6 bases). The V gene lost 4 bases and the J gene lost 2 bases, with 11 bases spanning the gap. This CDR3 contains 13 residues. CDR1 SQVTM and CDR2 ANQGSEA come from the germline V gene. The CDR3 region is CSVGRTVQETQYF. Here the CDR3 DNA reads TGCAGCGTTGGTCGGACAGTACAAGAGACCCAGTACTTC.

V usage is TRBV28 and J usage is TRBJ2-5; maybe TRBD1 (5 bases). The J call may be mistaken, given a closer DNA end match to TRBJ2-7. Per germline, CDR1 MDHEN and CDR2 SYDVKM. The CDR3 spans 12 residues. The CDR3 bases are TGTGCCAGCAGTTTGCTGGGGCGCGAGCAGTACTTC. Its translation: CASSLLGREQYF.

This clonotype turned up a few times. The gene calls are TRBV11-1 and TRBJ1-4; no clear D gene. The CDR3 extends over 12 amino acids. In germline, CDR1 is SGHAT, CDR2 FQDESV (reference sequence). The V end was cut by 5 bases, the J end by 8 bases, with 9 bases between. The CDR3 DNA follows: TGTGCCAGCAGCCCTCGAGGGGAAAAACTGTTTTTT. Translating gives CASSPRGEKLFF.

This sequence joins TRBV6-5 and TRBJ2-1; possible D gene TRBD1, 6 bases. The CDR3 loop spans 16 amino acids. With 5 bases removed from V and 5 bases from J, the gap between germline ends came to 19 bases. Germline CDR1 MNHEY, CDR2 SVGAGI. As DNA, the CDR3 is TGTGCCAGCAGTATTACCACCAGGGGACGAAACAATGAGCAGTTCTTC. Its translation is CASSITTRGRNNEQFF.

The chain joins TRBV27 to TRBJ2-7; TRBD2 matches at 11 bases. Looked up from germline, CDR1 is MNHEY and CDR2 is SMNVEV (reference sequence). The trim removed 6 bases at V and 0 bases at J, leaving 7 bases unmatched. The CDR3 is 16 amino acids. The CDR3 sequence: CASSLSGTSGSYEQYF. Written as DNA, the CDR3 is TGTGCCAGCAGCCTATCCGGGACTAGCGGCTCCTACGAGCAGTACTTC.

The chain combines TRBV2 with TRBJ2-4, with a possible D match to TRBD2 (6 bases). The V gene's germline CDR1 is SNHLY and CDR2 FYNNEI. The length of the CDR3 is 13 residues. Trimming took off 6 bases at V and 6 bases at J, with 12 bases between the two ends. The chain's CDR3 is CASRGDSANIQYF. In nucleotides, the CDR3 is TGTGCCAGCAGGGGGGACTCCGCAAACATTCAGTACTTC.

This rearrangement joins TRBV10-3 to TRBJ1-1, with a weak D call TRBD1 (6 bases). CDR1 ENHRY and CDR2 SYGVKD come from the germline V gene. This CDR3 region has 15 residues. The V gene lost 6 bases and the J gene lost 2 bases, with 16 bases spanning the gap. The CDR3: CAISGQLSSNTEAFF. CDR3 DNA: TGTGCCATCAGCGGACAGCTCTCGTCAAACACTGAAGCTTTCTTT.

This clonotype was found many times. The chain joins TRBV6-5 to TRBJ1-1, with D uncertain. This CDR3 has 13 residues. Looked up from germline, CDR1 is MNHEY and CDR2 is SVGAGI. V was clipped by 6 bases and J by 1 base, with 9 bases between them. CDR3 protein: CASSPGENTEAFF. The CDR3 DNA follows: TGTGCCAGCAGCCCCGGGGAGAACACTGAAGCTTTCTTT.

The chain is built from TRBV27 and TRBJ2-4; the match to TRBD2 covers 7 bases. The end of the DNA aligns better with TRBJ2-7, so the J call may be wrong. Germline loops: CDR1 MNHEY, CDR2 SMNVEV (reference sequence). This CDR3 contains 12 residues. The CDR3 sequence: CASSAGTTEQYF. In DNA, the CDR3 is TGTGCCAGCAGCGCCGGGACTACCGAGCAGTACTTC.

The chain employs TRBV14 and TRBJ2-5; TRBD2 matches 11 bases. The J call may be faulty, since TRBJ2-7 better matches the DNA end. Germline assignment: CDR1 SGHDN and CDR2 FVKESK. This CDR3 contains 18 residues. The CDR3 DNA is TGTGCCAGCAGCCAAGAGAGAGGGAGACTAGCGGGGAGGGTCGAGCAGTACTTC. It yields the protein CASSQERGRLAGRVEQYF.

The chain is built from TRBV5-1 and TRBJ1-2; possibly TRBD1 for D (5 bases). The CDR3 totals 15 residues. Trimming removed 3 bases at V and 2 bases at J, with 14 bases between. Germline assignment: CDR1 SGHRS and CDR2 YFSETQ. CDR3 DNA sequence: TGCGCCAGCAGCTGGAGCGGCGAGGGGAACTATGGCTACACCTTC. This gives the protein CASSWSGEGNYGYTF.

This chain uses TRBV9 with TRBJ1-6; D unresolved. The germline V and J ends were trimmed by 0 bases and 7 bases, with 11 bases remaining between them. The CDR3 runs to 15 residues. CDR1 is SGDLS, CDR2 YYNGEE, per germline. The CDR3 loop reads CASSVADGWNSPLHF. CDR3 DNA sequence: TGTGCCAGCAGCGTAGCTGACGGTTGGAATTCACCCCTCCACTTT.

The V call is TRBV28, the J call TRBJ1-5; a possible D gene is TRBD1 (6 bases). The V and J ends lost 5 bases and 1 base respectively, with 15 bases between them. CDR1 and CDR2 from the germline V gene are MDHEN and SYDVKM. The CDR3 has 16 amino acids. The CDR3 reads CASSQQTGRSNQPQHF. The CDR3 DNA reads TGTGCCAGCAGTCAGCAAACAGGGAGGAGCAATCAGCCCCAGCATTTT.

In its sample, this clonotype was seen a few times. The chain links TRBV29-1 to TRBJ1-1; D remains ambiguous. Germline values: CDR1 SQVTM, CDR2 ANQGSEA. The CDR3 consists of 13 residues. Trimming shortened V by 8 bases and J by 0 bases, and 13 bases separated the two germline ends. CDR3 DNA sequence: TGCAGCTTCTGGACGGCAATGAACACTGAAGCTTTCTTT. Its translation: CSFWTAMNTEAFF.

This chain uses TRBV27 with TRBJ1-2, with D maybe TRBD1 (6 bases). The CDR3 is made up of 13 amino acids. Germline CDR1 and CDR2: MNHEY and SMNVEV (reference sequence). Between the trimmed V and J ends, which lost 5 bases and 8 bases, there was a span of 15 bases. CDR3 residues: CASSVGGADGYTF. The CDR3 DNA sequence: TGTGCCAGCAGTGTGGGGGGCGCCGACGGCTACACCTTC.

This clonotype was observed a handful of times. V and J are TRBV3-1 and TRBJ2-1, with TRBD2 matching over 13 bases. Germline V gene sequence: CDR1 LGHDT, CDR2 YNNKEL (reference sequence). J was trimmed by 7 bases and V by 1 base; bases with no gene match: 10. This CDR3 has 18 residues. The chain's CDR3 is CASSQGLAGGIGRNEQFF. CDR3 sequence (DNA): TGTGCCAGCAGCCAAGGACTAGCGGGGGGCATCGGTCGGAATGAGCAGTTCTTC.

This sequence joins TRBV9 and TRBJ1-6; D not resolved. The germline CDR1 and CDR2 sequences are SGDLS and YYNGEE. The CDR3 has 16 amino acids. Trimming pared 3 bases from V and 0 bases from J, leaving 10 bases between. The chain's CDR3 is CASSAQPSSYNSPLHF. The DNA for the CDR3 is TGTGCCAGCAGCGCCCAACCCAGCTCCTATAATTCACCCCTCCACTTT.

This clonotype occurred many times. V is TRBV13 and J is TRBJ2-1; possibly TRBD1 for D (5 bases). The CDR3 has 16 residues. The V end was cut by 4 bases, the J end by 2 bases, with 15 bases between. Germline V lookup: CDR1 PRHDT, CDR2 FYEKMQ (reference sequence). The CDR3 reads CASSSLDSVTYNEQFF. CDR3 nucleotide sequence: TGTGCCAGCAGCTCCCTCGACAGCGTCACCTACAATGAGCAGTTCTTC.

This clonotype was recorded at least ten times. The V gene is TRBV9, the J gene TRBJ1-5; the match to TRBD1 covers 7 bases. V dropped 3 bases and J dropped 2; count of bases not matched to a gene: 2. From germline, CDR1 is SGDLS and CDR2 YYNGEE. The CDR3 totals 14 residues. In DNA form, the CDR3 reads TGTGCCAGCAGCGCCACAGGGGGCAATCAGCCCCAGCATTTT. Translation gives CASSATGGNQPQHF.